The clone carrying this T cell receptor (beta chain) was detected only a few times. As yet, its antigen is unknown. These data originate in a study of T cell responses to AZD1222 COVID-19 vaccine. About the research overall: Pooled in the analysis were second doses at about 4 or about 12 weeks. The study's findings and limits: Clonal diversity may have been underestimated in mostly white British donors.

Only in-frame clones appear in the TCRdb table, and some are missing; sequencing was by immunoSEQ multiplex PCR. The profile shows 60,000 to 75,000 clones, 84% of them singletons. Trimming removed 6 bases from V and 7 bases from J, with 10 bases in between. Germline CDR1 is SGHNT and CDR2 is YYREEE (reference sequence). This CDR3 contains 11 residues. This receptor was identified in an adult in good health. The input for sequencing was peripheral blood, taken on day 0 of AZD1222 vaccination. This chain uses TRBV5-4 with TRBJ1-1; the D is unclear. CDR3 sequence: CASNYRGEAFF. The CDR3 DNA sequence: TGTGCCAGCAACTACCGTGGTGAAGCTTTCTTT.